The clone carrying this T cell receptor (beta chain) was seen a few times. Its target is not known. The germline CDR1 and CDR2 sequences are LNHDA and SQIVND (reference sequence). This CDR3 is 14 amino acids long. The germline V and J ends were trimmed by 7 bases and 0 bases, with 11 bases remaining between them. There was relapse after autologous stem cell transplantation in every patient, and there was variation in brentuximab vedotin exposure. The source of the sample is a study of PD-1 blockade in classical Hodgkin lymphoma. Profiling relied on immunoSEQ multiplex PCR, and the TCRdb table lists in-frame clones only, not all of them. The table lists tens of thousands of clones, approximately 64% of them singletons. Study results and caveats: Complete responders possessed baseline diversity comparable to newly diagnosed patients. Exclusion removed patients who began nivolumab under 1 year after ASCT. Relative to healthy donors, newly diagnosed patients reportedly had lower baseline TCR diversity, which was reported as lower still in relapsed/refractory patients. A significant rise in TCR diversity by C4D1 was seen for CD4+ but not CD8+ cells.

Sequenced here: peripheral blood mononuclear cells (PBMCs), sampled at baseline. This clonotype was sampled from a human donor with classical Hodgkin lymphoma. The chain carries TRBV19 and TRBJ2-3, with a possible D match to TRBD1 (5 bases). The CDR3 sequence is CASKTQASTDTQYF. CDR3 sequence (DNA): TGTGCCAGTAAAACACAGGCTAGCACAGATACGCAGTATTTT.